A selection of T cell receptor beta chains follows, all from one sample in a study of cytomegalovirus exposure and HLA in healthy donors. TCRdb's table, derived via immunoSEQ multiplex PCR, lists solely in-frame clones and lacks some. Among under 300,000 clones listed, 84% were seen once. Material: PBMCs. These receptors all come from a woman aged 40 to 55 in good health and CMV-seropositive. CDR3s include the opening cysteine and the closing phenylalanine or tryptophan. The D gene is left open where the match is weak. Size values are once, few and many counts, or a class for expanded clones, and some rows have none.

J gene: TRBJ1-4; clone size: -; D gene: TRBD1; V gene: TRBV6-5; CDR3 length: 15; CDR3 DNA: TGTGCCAGCAGTTACTCGGGCGGGACAGGGGAGAAACTGTTTTTT; CDR3 protein: CASSYSGGTGEKLFF
J gene: TRBJ1-4; clone size: -; D gene: TRBD1; V gene: TRBV4-3; CDR3 length: 18; CDR3 DNA: TGCGCCAGCAGCCCGCGGACAGGGGGAAAGGGTAGCGATGAAAAACTGTTTTTT; CDR3 protein: CASSPRTGGKGSDEKLFF
J gene: TRBJ1-2; clone size: few; D gene: TRBD1; V gene: TRBV7-2; CDR3 length: 14; CDR3 DNA: TGTGCCAGCAGCCCCGACAGGGCCCTTTATGGCTACACCTTC; CDR3 protein: CASSPDRALYGYTF
J gene: TRBJ2-1; clone size: -; D gene: -; V gene: TRBV11-3; CDR3 length: 17; CDR3 DNA: TGTGCCAGCAGCTTATACCGATTAGCTACCTCCTACAATGAGCAGTTCTTC; CDR3 protein: CASSLYRLATSYNEQFF
J gene: TRBJ2-7; clone size: -; D gene: -; V gene: TRBV4-1; CDR3 length: 14; CDR3 DNA: TGCGCCAGCAGCCAAGAGGTACATTCCTACGAGCAGTACTTC; CDR3 protein: CASSQEVHSYEQYF
J gene: TRBJ2-7; clone size: -; D gene: -; V gene: TRBV28; CDR3 length: 12; CDR3 DNA: TGTGCCAGCAGTTTATCACAGACCGAGCAGTACTTC; CDR3 protein: CASSLSQTEQYF
J gene: TRBJ2-7; clone size: -; D gene: -; V gene: TRBV6-4; CDR3 length: 11; CDR3 DNA: TGTGCCAGCAAGCGATCCTACGAGCAGTACTTC; CDR3 protein: CASKRSYEQYF
J gene: TRBJ1-1; clone size: -; D gene: TRBD1; V gene: TRBV5-6; CDR3 length: 15; CDR3 DNA: TGTGCCAGCAGCCCAGCCGGACAGGGAAACACTGAAGCTTTCTTT; CDR3 protein: CASSPAGQGNTEAFF
J gene: TRBJ2-5; clone size: -; D gene: -; V gene: TRBV2; CDR3 length: 16; CDR3 DNA: TGTGCCAGCAGTCGGGGGAGAGGGGCGTACCAAGAGACCCAGTACTTC; CDR3 protein: CASSRGRGAYQETQYF
J gene: TRBJ2-7; clone size: -; D gene: -; V gene: TRBV28; CDR3 length: 11; CDR3 DNA: TGTGCCAGCAGTTTACCCGGCGAGCAGTACTTC; CDR3 protein: CASSLPGEQYF
J gene: TRBJ2-3; clone size: -; D gene: TRBD2; V gene: TRBV4-3; CDR3 length: 21; CDR3 DNA: TGCGCCAGCAGCCAAGAATGGGGAGGCGGACTAGCGGGAGGAGGTACAGATACGCAGTATTTT; CDR3 protein: CASSQEWGGGLAGGGTDTQYF
J gene: TRBJ2-7; clone size: -; D gene: -; V gene: TRBV30; CDR3 length: 14; CDR3 DNA: TGTGCCTGGAGGCGGGACGGGTTTAGCTACGAGCAGTACTTC; CDR3 protein: CAWRRDGFSYEQYF
J gene: TRBJ1-4; clone size: -; D gene: -; V gene: TRBV7-6; CDR3 length: 15; CDR3 DNA: TGTGCCAGCAGCTTAGGAGGATCAACTAATGAAAAACTGTTTTTT; CDR3 protein: CASSLGGSTNEKLFF
J gene: TRBJ1-1; clone size: -; D gene: TRBD1; V gene: TRBV18; CDR3 length: 15; CDR3 DNA: TGTGCCAGCTCACGGGACAGGGGTATGAACACTGAAGCTTTCTTT; CDR3 protein: CASSRDRGMNTEAFF
J gene: TRBJ2-5; clone size: few; D gene: TRBD2; V gene: TRBV6-1; CDR3 length: 15; CDR3 DNA: TGTGCCAGCAGTTCGCTACCGGGAGGGGGGGAGACCCAGTACTTC; CDR3 protein: CASSSLPGGGETQYF
J gene: TRBJ2-7; clone size: -; D gene: TRBD1; V gene: TRBV5-6; CDR3 length: 14; CDR3 DNA: TGTGCCAGCAGGAAGACAGGGGTTAAGTACGAGCAGTACTTC; CDR3 protein: CASRKTGVKYEQYF
J gene: TRBJ2-2; clone size: -; D gene: -; V gene: TRBV19; CDR3 length: 16; CDR3 DNA: TGTGCCAGTAGGATTACTGGGGGAGGGAACACCGGGGAGCTGTTTTTT; CDR3 protein: CASRITGGGNTGELFF
J gene: TRBJ2-1; clone size: -; D gene: TRBD2; V gene: TRBV11-3; CDR3 length: 19; CDR3 DNA: TGTGCCAGCAGCTCGGGGACTAGCGGGAGAATCTCATTCTACAATGAGCAGTTCTTC; CDR3 protein: CASSSGTSGRISFYNEQFF
J gene: TRBJ2-2; clone size: few; D gene: TRBD1; V gene: TRBV7-2; CDR3 length: 16; CDR3 DNA: TGTGCCAGCAGCTTAGGAAGGACAGGGGCCGTCGGGGAGCTGTTTTTT; CDR3 protein: CASSLGRTGAVGELFF
J gene: TRBJ2-1; clone size: -; D gene: -; V gene: TRBV30; CDR3 length: 11; CDR3 DNA: TGTGCCTACAGGGTACGGAATGAGCAGTTCTTC; CDR3 protein: CAYRVRNEQFF
J gene: TRBJ2-1; clone size: -; D gene: TRBD1; V gene: TRBV6-1; CDR3 length: 15; CDR3 DNA: TGTGCCAGCAGTGGAGGGACAGGGACGGGCAATGAGCAGTTCTTC; CDR3 protein: CASSGGTGTGNEQFF
J gene: TRBJ2-7; clone size: -; D gene: TRBD1; V gene: TRBV27; CDR3 length: 15; CDR3 DNA: TGTGCCAGCAAAAGACAGGGGGACAGCTCCTACGAGCAGTACTTC; CDR3 protein: CASKRQGDSSYEQYF
J gene: TRBJ2-7; clone size: once; D gene: -; V gene: TRBV5-1; CDR3 length: 15; CDR3 DNA: TGCGCCAGCAGCCTGGGGGGGACAAGCTCCTACGAGCAGTACTTC; CDR3 protein: CASSLGGTSSYEQYF
J gene: TRBJ1-1; clone size: -; D gene: TRBD1; V gene: TRBV19; CDR3 length: 15; CDR3 DNA: TGTGCCAGTAGTCGAAAGGACAGGGGACTGCCTGAAGCTTTCTTT; CDR3 protein: CASSRKDRGLPEAFF
J gene: TRBJ2-2; clone size: -; D gene: -; V gene: TRBV19; CDR3 length: 14; CDR3 DNA: TGTGCCAGTAGTATAGGGCAGAACACCGGGGAGCTGTTTTTT; CDR3 protein: CASSIGQNTGELFF
J gene: TRBJ2-5; clone size: -; D gene: TRBD2; V gene: TRBV9; CDR3 length: 14; CDR3 DNA: TGTGCCAGCAGCGGAAGCGGGGAGCGGGAGACCCAGTACTTC; CDR3 protein: CASSGSGERETQYF
J gene: TRBJ2-7; clone size: -; D gene: -; V gene: TRBV4-2; CDR3 length: 13; CDR3 DNA: TGTGCCAGCAGCCCTAGGAGCACATTCGAGCAGTACTTC; CDR3 protein: CASSPRSTFEQYF
J gene: TRBJ2-7; clone size: -; D gene: -; V gene: TRBV2; CDR3 length: 14; CDR3 DNA: TGTGCCAGCACCCCTAACTATCGACCTGGGGAGCAGTACTTC; CDR3 protein: CASTPNYRPGEQYF
J gene: TRBJ1-5; clone size: -; D gene: TRBD1; V gene: TRBV7-9; CDR3 length: 14; CDR3 DNA: TGTGCCAGCAGCAACCGACAGGGGAGTCAGCCCCAGCATTTT; CDR3 protein: CASSNRQGSQPQHF